The 5 T cell receptor beta chains given below trace back to one sample, sequenced in a study of cytomegalovirus exposure and HLA in healthy donors. Use of 60 Vbeta and 13 Jbeta primers characterized the PCR. Some clones are missing from TCRdb's copy, which holds only in-frame ones; the method was immunoSEQ multiplex PCR. The profile covers 99,000 or so clones, with over 60% appearing a single time and 8.2% taken by the ten largest. Sequencing input: PBMCs. Receptor source: a man between 40 and 49 years old in good health and CMV-seropositive.

The V call is TRBV10-2, the J call TRBJ2-7, with 8 bases fitting TRBD2. The CDR3 extends over 15 amino acids. Losses at the gene ends were 3 bases for V and 2 bases for J; bases not matched to a gene: 6. Germline V gene sequence: CDR1 WSHSY, CDR2 SAAADI. CDR3: CASSDRDGRAYEQYF. The DNA for the CDR3 is TGCGCCAGCAGTGATCGGGACGGGAGGGCCTACGAGCAGTACTTC.

This clone was seen a handful of times. The chain's CDR3 is CASSITGGIGNTIYF. In DNA form, the CDR3 reads TGTGCCAGTAGTATCACAGGGGGCATTGGAAACACCATATATTTT. The J gene is TRBJ1-3, the V gene TRBV19; 9 nucleotides agree with TRBD1. The germline V gene has CDR1 LNHDA and CDR2 SQIVND (reference sequence). The junction had 3 bases not matched to a gene; V was cut back by 3 bases and J by 3 bases. The CDR3 spans 15 residues.

The rearrangement uses TRBV7-3 and TRBJ2-7; possible D gene TRBD2, 6 bases. The CDR3 contains 13 residues. CDR1 is SGHTA and CDR2 is FQGTGA in the germline V gene. Trimming left V 5 bases short and J 7 bases short, with 15 bases between. CDR3 protein: CASSVTSGSEQYF. In DNA form, the CDR3 reads TGTGCCAGCAGCGTGACTAGTGGCTCTGAGCAGTACTTC.

The V call is TRBV7-9, the J call TRBJ2-1; the match to TRBD2 covers 8 bases. The length of the CDR3 is 14 residues. The germline V gene encodes CDR1 SEHNR and CDR2 FQNEAQ (reference sequence). V lost 5 bases to trimming and J lost 6 bases; unmatched junction nucleotides: 6. The DNA of the CDR3 is TGTGCCAGCAGCCCGGGGGGGGCTCGCAATGAGCAGTTCTTC. Translated: CASSPGGARNEQFF. Drawing the rest from reference TRBV7-9 and TRBJ2-1, the complete variable domain is DTGVSQNPRHKITKRGQNVTFRCDPISEHNRLYWYRQTLGQGPEFLTYFQNEAQLEKSRLLSDRFSAERPKGSFSTLEIQRTEQGDSAMYLCASSPGGARNEQFFGPGTRLTVL.

The chain has TRBV18 and TRBJ2-5; TRBD2 matches 10 bases. Germline V lookup: CDR1 KGHSH, CDR2 LQKENI. This CDR3 comprises 17 residues. J gave up 4 bases and V 1 base, and 9 bases lay outside the gene matches. As DNA, the CDR3 is TGTGCCAGCTCACCACGTCTAGCGGGAGTGGGGAGAGAGACCCAGTACTTC. Translating it yields CASSPRLAGVGRETQYF.